The 22 T cell receptor beta chains below come from one sample, sequenced in a study of esophageal squamous cell carcinoma under preoperative chemotherapy. TCRdb reprocessed the PCR reads with MiXCR, giving one entry per CDR3 protein. The sample consists of 34,000 or so distinct CDR3 sequences, 40% to 60% of them appearing once. Time point described: after preoperative PTX-NDP chemotherapy. Sampling was carried out from a patient given preoperative chemotherapy. These receptors originate from a human donor with esophageal squamous cell carcinoma. The donor label of this sample is uncertain.

At least ten counts were recorded for this clonotype. The V and J genes are TRBV7-2 and TRBJ2-5; a possible D gene is TRBD1 (6 bases). Judging by the DNA end, TRBJ2-7 fits better; the J call may be wrong. The germline gives CDR1 SGHTA, CDR2 FQGNSA. This CDR3 has 17 amino acids. CDR3 DNA sequence: TGTGCCAGCAGCTTAGCCTCAGTGGGGGCCGTGAGCCCCGAGCAGTACTTC. It encodes CASSLASVGAVSPEQYF.

This clonotype appeared a few times. The chain recombines TRBV6-1 with TRBJ1-1; D is perhaps TRBD1 (5 bases). Trimming took 1 base from V and 0 from J, leaving 6 bases between them. The CDR3 is made up of 14 amino acids. Germline lookup yields CDR1 MNHNS and CDR2 SASEGT. The CDR3 DNA reads TGTGCCAGCAGTGAAGTGACAGTGAACACTGAAGCTTTCTTT. This encodes CASSEVTVNTEAFF.

This clonotype was recorded a few times. The V and J genes are TRBV7-9 and TRBJ2-1; D unresolved. The V end was cut by 1 base, the J end by 3 bases, with 13 bases between. This CDR3 contains 16 residues. Germline V gives CDR1 SEHNR, CDR2 FQNEAQ (reference sequence). CDR3 nucleotides: TGTGCCAGCAGCTTAGTTGTTCTAGGGTACTACAATGAGCAGTTCTTC. Its translation: CASSLVVLGYYNEQFF.

This clonotype was counted only a few times. The CDR3 DNA reads TGTGCCAGCAGCTTGCAAACTAGCGGGAGACCCAATGAGCAGTTCTTC. This gives the protein CASSLQTSGRPNEQFF. This rearrangement joins TRBV7-8 to TRBJ2-1, with 11 bases identical to TRBD2. Germline CDR1 is SGHVS and CDR2 is FQNEAQ. With V trimmed by 3 bases and J by 6 bases, 7 bases remained unmatched. The CDR3 has 16 residues.

This clonotype was observed a few times. A read error may explain this, as a much larger clone is one base away. The rearrangement links TRBV6-5 to TRBJ2-4, with 11 positions matching TRBD2. Trimming cost V 3 bases and J 13 bases; bases outside gene matches: 11. This CDR3 contains 15 residues. Germline V gives CDR1 MNHEY, CDR2 SVGAGI. CDR3 DNA sequence: TGTGCCAGCAGTTATGTAGCGGGGGGGCCAGGGGAGCAGTACTTC. It yields the protein CASSYVAGGPGEQYF.

This clonotype appeared many times. V is TRBV7-2 and J is TRBJ2-5; D ambiguous. The J call is uncertain, as TRBJ2-7 better fits the DNA end. The CDR3 is 13 amino acids. The germline gives CDR1 SGHTA, CDR2 FQGNSA. Here the CDR3 reads CASSLAIQYEQYF. CDR3 nucleotide sequence: TGTGCCAGCAGCTTAGCGATTCAGTACGAGCAGTACTTC.

The genes are TRBV19 and TRBJ2-2, with TRBD1 matching 8 bases. This CDR3 comprises 16 residues. J was trimmed by 1 base and V by 4 bases; bases with no gene match: 5. Germline CDR1 is LNHDA and CDR2 is SQIVND (reference sequence). In DNA form, the CDR3 reads TGTGCCAGTAGTACAAGACAGGGGCTGAACACCGGGGAGCTGTTTTTT. It yields the protein CASSTRQGLNTGELFF.

The chain couples TRBV15 to TRBJ1-6; D is perhaps TRBD1 (5 bases). The germline V gene has CDR1 LNHNV and CDR2 YYDKDF (reference sequence). The germline V and J ends were trimmed by 4 bases and 10 bases, with 11 bases remaining between them. The CDR3 runs 13 residues. CDR3 sequence (DNA): TGTGCCACCAGCATAGGGGATGGATCACCCCTCCACTTT. It translates to CATSIGDGSPLHF.

Turning to this clonotype: One junction end does not reproduce the germline sequence, and a read error may be involved. The chain uses TRBV11-2 and TRBJ2-3; TRBD2 is a possible D gene (7 bases). Germline loops: CDR1 SGHAT, CDR2 FQNNGV. The CDR3 is made up of 16 amino acids. Here the CDR3 reads CASSLSGGGGTETQYF. CDR3 nucleotides: TGTGCCAGCAGCTTATCCGGCGGCGGGGGCACAGAGACGCAGTATTTC.

This sequence joins TRBV6-1 and TRBJ2-3, with a possible D match to TRBD2 (5 bases). The V end was cut by 5 bases, the J end by 0 bases, with 9 bases between. The CDR3 is made up of 14 amino acids. Germline assignment: CDR1 MNHNS and CDR2 SASEGT. CDR3: CASSPTGSTDTQYF. Here the CDR3 DNA reads TGTGCCAGCAGTCCGACGGGGAGCACAGATACGCAGTATTTT.

The J gene is TRBJ2-7, the V gene TRBV6-1; D gene ambiguous. Trimming left V 8 bases short and J 6 bases short, with 26 bases between. Germline V gives CDR1 MNHNS, CDR2 SASEGT. The CDR3 covers 16 residues. CDR3 loop: CASRGDLGRGNPEQYF. CDR3 in DNA: TGTGCCAGCCGTGGGGATCTAGGACGTGGAAATCCCGAGCAGTACTTC.

The chain has TRBV11-3 and TRBJ2-7, with a possible D match to TRBD2 (5 bases). V lost 4 bases and J 0 bases, leaving 10 bases between the germline ends. Germline CDR1 and CDR2: SGHNT and YENEEA. The CDR3 covers 14 residues. CDR3 DNA: TGTGCCAGCAGCTCCAGCGGCTCCTCCTACGAGCAGTACTTC. The encoded protein is CASSSSGSSYEQYF.

This clonotype was observed at least ten times. The chain employs TRBV6-1 and TRBJ2-1; no definite D call. The V end was cut by 7 bases, the J end by 5 bases, with 15 bases between. The CDR3 has 14 amino acids. Germline V gene lookup returns CDR1 MNHNS and CDR2 SASEGT. For the CDR3, the DNA is TGTGCCAGCAACCCCCGGCCACCAAACAATGAGCAGTTCTTC. Its translation: CASNPRPPNNEQFF.

The rearrangement joins TRBV7-3 to TRBJ2-5, with 10 bases matching TRBD2. CDR3 length: 19 residues. Unmatched junction bases numbered 22, after V lost 1 base and J lost 11 bases. Germline CDR1 reads SGHTA; CDR2 reads FQGTGA. The CDR3 DNA is TGTGCCAGCAGCTTAAGTAGCGGGAGGTGGGGCCCTAGAGGCAATGAGCAGTACTTC. Translating gives CASSLSSGRWGPRGNEQYF.

The chain uses TRBV6-1 and TRBJ2-3; 7 bases agree with TRBD2. CDR1 and CDR2 (germline): MNHNS, SASEGT. The CDR3 is 16 residues long. The ends lost 6 bases at V and 4 bases at J; junction bases unmatched: 13. The CDR3 sequence: CASRGNRGDGADTQYF. In nucleotides, the CDR3 is TGTGCCAGCAGGGGCAACCGGGGGGACGGGGCAGATACGCAGTATTTT.

V usage is TRBV7-9 and J usage is TRBJ2-1; 9 bases fit TRBD2. The CDR3 loop spans 16 amino acids. With 5 bases clipped from V and 2 bases from J, the junction kept 7 bases outside the gene matches. Germline V CDR1 and CDR2: SEHNR, FQNEAQ (reference sequence). The CDR3: CASSLTLAGAYNEQFF. As DNA, the CDR3 is TGTGCCAGCAGCCTAACATTAGCGGGAGCCTACAATGAGCAGTTCTTC.

The V gene is TRBV5-1, the J gene TRBJ2-1, with a weak D call TRBD1 (5 bases). The CDR3 covers 17 residues. V shed 4 bases and J shed 0 bases, with 17 bases lying between them. Germline loops: CDR1 SGHRS, CDR2 YFSETQ. This CDR3 is CASSKNQGPRSYNEQFF. In DNA form, the CDR3 reads TGCGCCAGCAGCAAAAATCAGGGCCCCCGCTCCTACAATGAGCAGTTCTTC.

The chain recombines TRBV7-6 with TRBJ2-3; D not certain. Trimming removed 3 bases from V and 4 bases from J, with 20 bases in between. The CDR3 extends over 17 amino acids. Germline V gene lookup returns CDR1 SGHVS and CDR2 FNYEAQ. DNA of the CDR3: TGTGCCAGCAGCTTGGGTGGCGGCGGCCCCAACCCAGATACGCAGTATTTT. Its translation is CASSLGGGGPNPDTQYF.

This clonotype was seen only a few times. The chain has TRBV4-3 and TRBJ2-1; 15 bases fit TRBD2. Germline lookup yields CDR1 LGHNA and CDR2 YSLEER. V trimming: 4 bases; J trimming: 7 bases; junction bases outside the gene matches: 5. CDR3 length: 16 amino acids. The CDR3 region is CASSLRTSGGANEQFF. Here the CDR3 DNA reads TGCGCCAGCAGCCTTCGGACTAGCGGGGGGGCAAATGAGCAGTTCTTC.

This clonotype was picked up a small number of times. The chain joins TRBV6-1 to TRBJ2-5; 8 nucleotides match TRBD2. Germline values: CDR1 MNHNS, CDR2 SASEGT. Trimming cost V 2 bases and J 2 bases; bases outside gene matches: 1. The CDR3 is 14 residues long. The CDR3, as DNA: TGTGCCAGCAGTGAACCGGGGGGGCAAGAGACCCAGTACTTC. As protein: CASSEPGGQETQYF.

There are many counts of this clonotype. This sequence joins TRBV11-3 and TRBJ2-4; D is unclear. The germline V gene has CDR1 SGHNT and CDR2 YENEEA. The CDR3 is 13 amino acids. Trimming left V 5 bases short and J 6 bases short, with 11 bases between. This CDR3 is CASSPGPGNIQYF. The CDR3 DNA is TGTGCCAGCAGCCCGGGTCCCGGAAACATTCAGTACTTC. Full variable domain (rest looked up from reference TRBV11-3 and TRBJ2-4): EAGVVQSPRYKIIEKKQPVAFWCNPISGHNTLYWYLQNLGQGPELLIRYENEEAVDDSQLPKDRFSAERLKGVDSTLKIQPAELGDSAVYLCASSPGPGNIQYFGAGTRLSVL.

This chain connects TRBV7-8 to TRBJ2-2; D not resolved. The CDR3 consists of 16 residues. V lost 5 bases and J 16 bases, leaving 29 bases between the germline ends. The germline V gene has CDR1 SGHVS and CDR2 FQNEAQ. CDR3 DNA sequence: TGTGCCAGCAGCGGCCTCCAGGCTGCGAGCACCGATACGCAGTTTTTT. Translated: CASSGLQAASTDTQFF.